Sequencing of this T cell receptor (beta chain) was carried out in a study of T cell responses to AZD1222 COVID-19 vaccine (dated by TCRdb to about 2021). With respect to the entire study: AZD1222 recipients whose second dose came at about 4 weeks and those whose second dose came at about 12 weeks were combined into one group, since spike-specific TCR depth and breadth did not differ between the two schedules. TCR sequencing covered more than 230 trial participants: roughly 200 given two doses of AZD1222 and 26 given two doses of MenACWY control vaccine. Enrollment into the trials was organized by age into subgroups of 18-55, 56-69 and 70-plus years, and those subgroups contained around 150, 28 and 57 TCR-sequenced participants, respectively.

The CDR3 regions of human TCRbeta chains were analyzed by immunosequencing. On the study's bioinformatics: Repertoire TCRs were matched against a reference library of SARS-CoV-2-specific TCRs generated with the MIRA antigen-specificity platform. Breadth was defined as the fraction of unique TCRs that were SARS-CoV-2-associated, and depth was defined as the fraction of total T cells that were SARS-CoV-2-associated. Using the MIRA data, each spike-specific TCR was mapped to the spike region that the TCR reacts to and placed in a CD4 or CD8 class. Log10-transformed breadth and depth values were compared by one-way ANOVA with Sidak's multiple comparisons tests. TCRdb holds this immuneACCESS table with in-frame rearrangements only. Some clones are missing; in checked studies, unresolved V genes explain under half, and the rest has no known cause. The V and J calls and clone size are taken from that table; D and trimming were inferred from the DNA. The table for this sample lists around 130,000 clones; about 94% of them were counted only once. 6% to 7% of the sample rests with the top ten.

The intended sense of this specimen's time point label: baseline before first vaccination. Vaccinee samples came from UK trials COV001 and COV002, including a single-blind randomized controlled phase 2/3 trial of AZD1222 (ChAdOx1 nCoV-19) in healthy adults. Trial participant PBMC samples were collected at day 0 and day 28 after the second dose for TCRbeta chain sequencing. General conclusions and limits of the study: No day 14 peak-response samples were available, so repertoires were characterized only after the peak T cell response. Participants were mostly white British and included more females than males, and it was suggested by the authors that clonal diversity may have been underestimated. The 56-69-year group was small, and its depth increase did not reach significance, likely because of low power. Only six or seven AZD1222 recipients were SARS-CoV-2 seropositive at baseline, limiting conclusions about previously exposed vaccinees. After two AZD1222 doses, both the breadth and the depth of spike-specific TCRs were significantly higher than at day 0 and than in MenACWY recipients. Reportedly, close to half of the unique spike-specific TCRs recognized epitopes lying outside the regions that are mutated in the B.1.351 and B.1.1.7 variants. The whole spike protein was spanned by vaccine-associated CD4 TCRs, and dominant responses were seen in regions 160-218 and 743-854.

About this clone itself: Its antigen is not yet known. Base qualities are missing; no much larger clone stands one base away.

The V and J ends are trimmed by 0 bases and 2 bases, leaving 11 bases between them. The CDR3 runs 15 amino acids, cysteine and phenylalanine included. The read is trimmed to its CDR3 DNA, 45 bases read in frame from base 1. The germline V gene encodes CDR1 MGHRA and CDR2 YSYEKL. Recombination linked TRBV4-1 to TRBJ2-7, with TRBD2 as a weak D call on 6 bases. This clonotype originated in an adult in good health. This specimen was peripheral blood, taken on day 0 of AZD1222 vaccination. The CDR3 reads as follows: CASSQDPAGTYEQYF. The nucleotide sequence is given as TGCGCCAGCAGCCAAGATCCGGCGGGAACCTACGAGCAGTACTTC.